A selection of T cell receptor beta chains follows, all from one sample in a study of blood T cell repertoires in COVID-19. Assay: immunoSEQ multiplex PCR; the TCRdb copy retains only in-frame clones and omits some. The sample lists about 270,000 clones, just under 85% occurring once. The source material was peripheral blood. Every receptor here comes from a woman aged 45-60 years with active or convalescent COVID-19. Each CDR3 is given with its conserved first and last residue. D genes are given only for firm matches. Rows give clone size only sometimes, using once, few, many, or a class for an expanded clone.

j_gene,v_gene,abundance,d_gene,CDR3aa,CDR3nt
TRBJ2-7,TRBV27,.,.,CASRGQWGPGDEQYF,TGTGCCAGCAGGGGACAATGGGGTCCGGGCGACGAGCAGTACTTC
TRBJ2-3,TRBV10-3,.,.,CAISSEDTQYF,TGTGCCATCAGTTCGGAGGATACGCAGTATTTT
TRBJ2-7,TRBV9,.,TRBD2,CASSPRLAEPYEQYF,TGTGCCAGCAGCCCTCGACTAGCGGAACCCTACGAGCAGTACTTC
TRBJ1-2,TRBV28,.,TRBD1,CASTQGGSVSGYTF,TGTGCCAGCACACAAGGGGGCTCCGTCTCCGGCTACACCTTC
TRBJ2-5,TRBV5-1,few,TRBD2,CASSQTSGQETQYF,TGCGCCAGCAGTCAGACTAGCGGTCAAGAGACCCAGTACTTC
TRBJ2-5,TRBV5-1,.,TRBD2,CASSRTRKETQYF,TGCGCCAGCAGCCGGACTAGGAAAGAGACCCAGTACTTC
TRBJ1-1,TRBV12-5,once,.,CASGLGKSEAFF,TGTGCTAGTGGTTTGGGTAAATCTGAAGCTTTCTTT
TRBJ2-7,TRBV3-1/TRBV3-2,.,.,CASSLLATYEQYF,TGTGCCAGCAGCCTCTTGGCCACCTACGAGCAGTACTTC
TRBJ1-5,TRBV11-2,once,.,CASSLSVIQPQHF,TGTGCCAGCAGCTTATCAGTGATTCAGCCCCAGCATTTT
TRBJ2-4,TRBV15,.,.,CATSTWGGGSWDIQYF,TGTGCCACCAGCACCTGGGGCGGAGGGAGTTGGGACATTCAGTACTTC
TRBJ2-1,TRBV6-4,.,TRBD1,CASSDGTGGNEQFF,TGTGCCAGCAGTGACGGGACAGGGGGCAATGAGCAGTTCTTC
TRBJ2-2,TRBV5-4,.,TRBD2,CASSLGSSGITGELFF,TGTGCCAGCAGCTTGGGGTCTAGCGGGATAACCGGGGAGCTGTTTTTT
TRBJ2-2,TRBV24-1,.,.,CATSDSPSAGELFF,TGTGCCACCAGTGATAGCCCTAGTGCCGGGGAGCTGTTTTTT
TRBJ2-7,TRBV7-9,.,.,CASSLMLSGEQYF,TGTGCCAGCAGCTTAATGTTGAGTGGCGAGCAGTACTTC
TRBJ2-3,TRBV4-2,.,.,CASSQEAKAGSTDTQYF,TGTGCCAGCAGCCAAGAGGCCAAGGCGGGAAGCACAGATACGCAGTATTTT
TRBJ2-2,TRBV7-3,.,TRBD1,CASSLWTGPANTGELFF,TGTGCCAGCAGCCTTTGGACAGGCCCCGCGAACACCGGGGAGCTGTTTTTT
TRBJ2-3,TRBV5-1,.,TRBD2,CASSFLAGGGTDTQYF,TGCGCCAGCAGCTTCCTAGCGGGAGGTGGCACAGATACGCAGTATTTT
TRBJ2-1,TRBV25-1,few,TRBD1,CASSQTGVVNEQFF,TGTGCCAGCAGTCAAACAGGGGTAGTCAATGAGCAGTTCTTC
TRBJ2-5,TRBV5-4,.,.,CASSLSSLETQYF,TGTGCCAGCAGCTTGTCTAGCTTGGAGACCCAGTACTTC
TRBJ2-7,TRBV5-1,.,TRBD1,CASSPDRGVEQYF,TGCGCCAGCAGCCCGGACAGGGGTGTCGAGCAGTACTTC
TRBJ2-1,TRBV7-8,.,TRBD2,CASSLSTGLVYEQFF,TGTGCCAGCAGCTTGTCGACGGGACTAGTATATGAGCAGTTCTTC
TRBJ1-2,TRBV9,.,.,CASSVEAGPNYGYTF,TGTGCCAGCAGCGTAGAGGCAGGGCCCAACTATGGCTACACCTTC
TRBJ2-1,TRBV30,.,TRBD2,CAWTSGYNEQFF,TGTGCCTGGACTAGCGGGTACAATGAGCAGTTCTTC
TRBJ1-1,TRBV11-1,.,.,CASSLLRTEAFF,TGTGCCAGCAGCTTACTCAGGACTGAAGCTTTCTTT
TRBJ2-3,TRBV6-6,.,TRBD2,CASSSPEREGTDTQYF,TGTGCCAGCAGCAGCCCTGAGCGGGAGGGCACAGATACGCAGTATTTT
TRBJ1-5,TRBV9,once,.,CASSRWGTQQPQHF,TGTGCCAGCAGCAGATGGGGGACTCAACAGCCCCAGCATTTT
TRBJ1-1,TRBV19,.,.,CASSTQWGRSTEAFF,TGTGCCAGTAGTACCCAGTGGGGGCGTAGCACTGAAGCTTTCTTT
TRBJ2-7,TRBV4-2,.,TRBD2,CASSQSLAGASYEQYF,TGTGCCAGCAGCCAGAGTCTAGCGGGAGCGTCCTACGAGCAGTACTTC
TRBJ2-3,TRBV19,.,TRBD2,CASSIGTRADTQYF,TGTGCCAGTAGTATTGGGACTAGAGCAGATACGCAGTATTTT
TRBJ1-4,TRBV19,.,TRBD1,CASSGGTGRFATNEKLFF,TGTGCCAGTAGTGGCGGGACAGGGCGATTTGCAACTAATGAAAAACTGTTTTTT
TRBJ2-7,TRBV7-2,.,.,CASSSGFGSYEQYF,TGTGCCAGCAGTTCAGGGTTTGGATCCTACGAGCAGTACTTC
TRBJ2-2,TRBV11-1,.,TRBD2,CASSTGLAGRTGELFF,TGTGCCAGCAGCACCGGACTAGCGGGCCGCACCGGGGAGCTGTTTTTT
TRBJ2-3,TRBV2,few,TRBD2,CASRALSQRGGTDTQYF,TGTGCCAGCAGAGCCCTATCCCAGCGGGGCGGCACAGATACGCAGTATTTT
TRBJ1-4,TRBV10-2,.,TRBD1,CASSPSGTGGSREKLFF,TGCGCCAGCAGCCCCTCGGGGACAGGGGGCTCGCGTGAAAAACTGTTTTTT
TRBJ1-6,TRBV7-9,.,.,CASSLSSGNSPLHF,TGTGCCAGCAGCTTAAGTTCAGGGAATTCACCCCTCCACTTT
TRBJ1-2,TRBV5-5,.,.,CASSLGGSANYGYTF,TGTGCCAGCAGCCTGGGCGGCAGCGCTAACTATGGCTACACCTTC
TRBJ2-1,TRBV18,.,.,CASSLLKSNEQFF,TGTGCCAGCTCACTTCTTAAGAGTAATGAGCAGTTCTTC
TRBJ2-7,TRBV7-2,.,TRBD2,CASSLGLAETYEQYF,TGTGCCAGCAGCCTCGGACTAGCGGAGACCTACGAGCAGTACTTC
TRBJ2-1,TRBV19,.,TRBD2,CASSSASLAESYNEQFF,TGTGCCAGTAGTTCCGCCTCCCTAGCGGAATCCTACAATGAGCAGTTCTTC